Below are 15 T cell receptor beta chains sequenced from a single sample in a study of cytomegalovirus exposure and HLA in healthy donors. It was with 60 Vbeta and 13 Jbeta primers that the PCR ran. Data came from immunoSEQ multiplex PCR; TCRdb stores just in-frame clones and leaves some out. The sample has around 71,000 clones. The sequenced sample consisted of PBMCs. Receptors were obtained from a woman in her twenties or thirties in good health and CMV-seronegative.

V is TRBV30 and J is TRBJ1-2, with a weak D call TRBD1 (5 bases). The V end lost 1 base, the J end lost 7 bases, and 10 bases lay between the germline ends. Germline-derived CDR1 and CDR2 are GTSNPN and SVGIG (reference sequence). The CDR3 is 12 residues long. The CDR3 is CAWSEQAFGYTF. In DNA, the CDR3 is TGTGCCTGGAGTGAACAGGCTTTTGGCTACACCTTC.

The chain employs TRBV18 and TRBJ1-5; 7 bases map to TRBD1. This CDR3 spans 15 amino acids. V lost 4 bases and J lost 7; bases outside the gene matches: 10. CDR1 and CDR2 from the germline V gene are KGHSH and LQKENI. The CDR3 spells CASSRQGSLGQPQHF. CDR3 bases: TGTGCCAGCTCACGACAGGGATCCTTGGGGCAGCCCCAGCATTTT.

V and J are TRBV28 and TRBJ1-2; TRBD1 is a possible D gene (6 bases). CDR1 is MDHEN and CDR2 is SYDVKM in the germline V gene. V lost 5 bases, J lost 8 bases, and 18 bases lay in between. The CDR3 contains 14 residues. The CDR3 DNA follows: TGTGCCAGCAGTGGCCGGGACAAGTTGTCCGGCTACACCTTC. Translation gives CASSGRDKLSGYTF.

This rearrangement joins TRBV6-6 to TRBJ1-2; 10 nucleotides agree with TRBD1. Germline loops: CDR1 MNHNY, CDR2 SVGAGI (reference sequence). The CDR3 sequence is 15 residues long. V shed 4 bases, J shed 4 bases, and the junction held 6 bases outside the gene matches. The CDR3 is CASSSWTGGSYGYTF. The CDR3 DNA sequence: TGTGCCAGCAGTTCTTGGACAGGGGGGAGCTATGGCTACACCTTC.

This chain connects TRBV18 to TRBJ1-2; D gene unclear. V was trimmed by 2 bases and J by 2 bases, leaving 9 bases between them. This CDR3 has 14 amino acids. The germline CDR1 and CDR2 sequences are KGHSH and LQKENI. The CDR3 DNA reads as TGTGCCAGCTCACCATCCGGGAAAAACTATGGCTACACCTTC. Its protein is CASSPSGKNYGYTF.

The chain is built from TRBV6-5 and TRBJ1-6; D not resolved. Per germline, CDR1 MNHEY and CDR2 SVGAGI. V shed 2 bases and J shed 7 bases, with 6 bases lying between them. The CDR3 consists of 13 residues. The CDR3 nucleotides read TGTGCCAGCAGTTACAGAGAAAATTCACCCCTCCACTTT. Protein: CASSYRENSPLHF.

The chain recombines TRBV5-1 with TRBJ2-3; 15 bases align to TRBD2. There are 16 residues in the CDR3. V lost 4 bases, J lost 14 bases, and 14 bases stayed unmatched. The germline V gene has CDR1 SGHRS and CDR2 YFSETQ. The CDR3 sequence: CASSTQPGLAGGALYF. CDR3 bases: TGCGCCAGCAGCACCCAACCTGGACTAGCGGGGGGGGCCCTGTATTTT.

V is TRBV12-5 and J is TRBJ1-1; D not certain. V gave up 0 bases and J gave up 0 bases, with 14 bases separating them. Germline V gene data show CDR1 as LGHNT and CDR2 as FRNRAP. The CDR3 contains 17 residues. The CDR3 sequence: CASGLVLGAEMNTEAFF. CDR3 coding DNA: TGTGCTAGTGGTTTGGTCCTGGGAGCCGAAATGAACACTGAAGCTTTCTTT.

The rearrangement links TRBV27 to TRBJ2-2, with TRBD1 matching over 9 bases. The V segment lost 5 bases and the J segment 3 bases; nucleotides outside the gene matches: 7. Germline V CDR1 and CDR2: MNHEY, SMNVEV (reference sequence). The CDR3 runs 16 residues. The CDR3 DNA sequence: TGTGCCAGCAGTCTGGGACAGGGAGTGTACACCGGGGAGCTGTTTTTT. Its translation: CASSLGQGVYTGELFF.

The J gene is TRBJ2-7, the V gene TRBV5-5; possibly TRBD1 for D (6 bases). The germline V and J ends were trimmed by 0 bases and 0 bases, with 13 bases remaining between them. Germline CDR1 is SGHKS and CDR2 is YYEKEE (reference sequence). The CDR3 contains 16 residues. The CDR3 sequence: CASSLAGQRISYEQYF. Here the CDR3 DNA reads TGTGCCAGCAGCTTGGCCGGACAGCGGATCTCCTACGAGCAGTACTTC.

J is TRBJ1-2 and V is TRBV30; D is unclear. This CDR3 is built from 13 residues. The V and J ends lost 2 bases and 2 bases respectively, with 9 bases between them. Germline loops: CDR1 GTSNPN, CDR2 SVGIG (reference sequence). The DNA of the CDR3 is TGTGCCTGGAGTTTGAGGAGGAACTATGGCTACACCTTC. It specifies CAWSLRRNYGYTF.

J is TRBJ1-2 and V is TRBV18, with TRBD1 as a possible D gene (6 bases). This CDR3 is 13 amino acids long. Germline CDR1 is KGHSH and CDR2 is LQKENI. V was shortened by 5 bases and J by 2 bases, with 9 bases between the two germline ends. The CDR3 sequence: CASSGGQNYGYTF. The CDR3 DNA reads TGTGCCAGCTCAGGGGGCCAGAACTATGGCTACACCTTC.

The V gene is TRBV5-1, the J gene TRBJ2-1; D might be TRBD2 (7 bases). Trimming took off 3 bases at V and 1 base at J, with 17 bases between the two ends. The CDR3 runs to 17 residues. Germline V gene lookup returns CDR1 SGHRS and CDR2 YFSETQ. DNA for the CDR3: TGCGCCAGCAGCTCGACTATGGGGGGGCCGTCCTACAATGAGCAGTTCTTC. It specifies CASSSTMGGPSYNEQFF.

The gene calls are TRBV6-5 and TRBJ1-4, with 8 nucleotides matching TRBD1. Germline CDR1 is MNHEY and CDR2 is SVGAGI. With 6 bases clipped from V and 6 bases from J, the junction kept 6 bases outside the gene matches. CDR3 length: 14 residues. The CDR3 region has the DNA TGTGCCAGCAGGTCAGGGGGCAGCGATGAAAAACTGTTTTTT. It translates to CASRSGGSDEKLFF.

In DNA form, the CDR3 reads TGTGCCAGCAGATCTAGCGGGGGGCCCCCCGAGCAGTACTTC. It yields the protein CASRSSGGPPEQYF. The V call is TRBV28, the J call TRBJ2-7; 11 nucleotides match TRBD2. This CDR3 has 14 residues. The J segment lost 6 bases and the V segment lost 6 bases, leaving 7 bases of the junction unmatched. Germline lookup yields CDR1 MDHEN and CDR2 SYDVKM.